This T cell receptor beta chain was recovered during a study of T cells after yellow fever vaccination. TCRdb ran MiXCR on the 5' RACE reads and lists one entry per CDR3 protein. The repertoire holds under 400,000 distinct CDR3 sequences, with around a tenth as singletons. About this clonotype: Its antigen remains unknown.

Findings and caveats of the study: Abundant bulk-population clonotypes could contaminate the FACS-sorted repertoires.

V was pared by 4 bases and J by 2 bases, with 12 bases between. CDR3 size: 14 residues. The sequence was obtained from a man younger than 35 who received the YFV17D yellow fever vaccine. Here the sequenced sample was PBMCs, taken on the day of the first yellow fever vaccination. The chain recombines TRBV12-3 or TRBV12-4 with TRBJ2-7; D is tentatively TRBD1 or TRBD2 (5 bases each). CDR3 amino acids: CASSSPGPPYEQYF. The CDR3 coding sequence is TGTGCCAGCAGTTCACCGGGACCACCCTACGAGCAGTACTTC.